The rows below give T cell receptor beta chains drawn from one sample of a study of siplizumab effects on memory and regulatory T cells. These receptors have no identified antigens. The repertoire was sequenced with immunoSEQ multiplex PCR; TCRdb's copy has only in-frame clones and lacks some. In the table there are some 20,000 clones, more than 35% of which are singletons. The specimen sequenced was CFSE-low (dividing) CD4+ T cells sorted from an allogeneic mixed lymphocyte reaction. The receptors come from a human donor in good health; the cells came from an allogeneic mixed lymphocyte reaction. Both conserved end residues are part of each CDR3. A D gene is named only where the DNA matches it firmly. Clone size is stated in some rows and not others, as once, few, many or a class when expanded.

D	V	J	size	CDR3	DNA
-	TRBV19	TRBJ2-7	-	CASSIGQFYEQYF	TGTGCCAGTAGTATCGGACAGTTTTACGAGCAGTACTTC
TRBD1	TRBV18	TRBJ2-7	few	CASSLPGQGADEQYF	TGTGCCAGCTCCCTCCCGGGACAGGGGGCGGACGAGCAGTACTTC
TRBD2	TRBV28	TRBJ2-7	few	CASTDYSGGYEQYF	TGTGCCAGCACTGACTACAGCGGGGGGTACGAGCAGTACTTC
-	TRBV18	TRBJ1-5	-	CASSLTDAQPQHF	TGTGCCAGCTCACTCACGGACGCCCAGCCCCAGCATTTT
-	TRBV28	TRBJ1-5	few	CASSLPVHSNQPQHF	TGTGCCAGCAGTCTCCCGGTCCATAGCAATCAGCCCCAGCATTTT
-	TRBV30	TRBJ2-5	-	CAWSDGYYGTQYF	TGTGCCTGGAGTGACGGTTATTACGGGACCCAGTACTTC
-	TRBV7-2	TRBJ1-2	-	CASSLERLTNYGYTF	TGTGCCAGCAGCTTAGAGAGGTTGACTAACTATGGCTACACCTTC
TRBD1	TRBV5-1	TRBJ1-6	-	CASSPYRGEINSPLHF	TGTGCCAGCAGCCCCTACAGGGGGGAAATCAATTCACCCCTCCACTTT
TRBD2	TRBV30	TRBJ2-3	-	CAWTRGGADTQYF	TGTGCCTGGACGCGGGGGGGTGCGGATACGCAGTATTTT
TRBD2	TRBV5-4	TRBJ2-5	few	CASSSQAGEETQYF	TGTGCCAGCAGCTCCCAGGCGGGGGAGGAGACCCAGTACTTC
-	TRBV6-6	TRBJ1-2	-	CASRGEPTNYGYTF	TGTGCCAGCAGGGGGGAGCCCACTAACTATGGCTACACCTTC
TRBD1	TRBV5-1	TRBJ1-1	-	CASSSTPDRLGTEAFF	TGCGCCAGCAGCTCGACCCCGGACAGGCTAGGGACTGAAGCTTTCTTT
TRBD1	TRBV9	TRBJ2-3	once	CASSVGDRDLDTQYF	TGTGCCAGCAGCGTAGGGGACAGGGACTTGGATACGCAGTATTTT
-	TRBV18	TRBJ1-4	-	CASSPRDSTNEKLFF	TGTGCCAGCTCACCAAGGGACTCAACTAATGAAAAACTGTTTTTT
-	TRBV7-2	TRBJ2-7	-	CASSAVGGARGGEQYF	TGTGCCAGCAGCGCGGTCGGAGGGGCTAGGGGAGGCGAGCAGTACTTC
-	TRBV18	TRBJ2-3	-	CASSLNIPTDTQYF	TGTGCCAGCTCACTAAATATCCCCACAGATACGCAGTATTTT
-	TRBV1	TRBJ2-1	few	CTSSDGGAGAYNEQFF	TGCACCAGCAGCGATGGGGGGGCCGGCGCCTACAATGAGCAGTTCTTC
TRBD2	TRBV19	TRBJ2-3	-	CASSIDVSGGGDTQYF	TGTGCCAGTAGTATAGATGTTAGCGGGGGAGGGGATACGCAGTATTTT
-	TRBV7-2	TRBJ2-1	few	CASGFVGGQNNEQFF	TGTGCCAGCGGGTTTGTCGGGGGACAAAACAATGAGCAGTTCTTC
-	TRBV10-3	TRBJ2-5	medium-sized	CAISESTARGETQYF	TGTGCCATCAGTGAGTCCACAGCTCGGGGGGAGACCCAGTACTTC
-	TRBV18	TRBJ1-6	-	CASSPLPDSPLHF	TGTGCCAGCTCACCCCTGCCGGATTCACCCCTCCACTTT
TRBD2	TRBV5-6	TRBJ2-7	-	CASRQSLTSGGNEQYF	TGTGCCAGCAGGCAATCCCTGACTAGCGGGGGGAATGAGCAGTACTTC
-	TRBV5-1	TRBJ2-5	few	CASSTEGETQYF	TGCGCCAGCAGCACCGAAGGGGAGACCCAGTACTTC
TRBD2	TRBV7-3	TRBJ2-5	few	CASSVGLAGETQYF	TGTGCCAGCAGCGTGGGACTAGCAGGAGAGACCCAGTACTTC
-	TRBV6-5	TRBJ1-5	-	CASSPRNQPQHF	TGTGCCAGCAGCCCCCGGAATCAGCCCCAGCATTTT
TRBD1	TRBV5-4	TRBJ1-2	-	CASSQVQGGGYGYTF	TGTGCCAGCAGCCAAGTACAGGGGGGAGGCTATGGCTACACCTTC
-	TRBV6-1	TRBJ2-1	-	CASSEVGSLAEQFF	TGTGCCAGCAGTGAAGTGGGATCTTTGGCTGAGCAGTTCTTC
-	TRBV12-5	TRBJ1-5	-	CASGLEAGSPQHF	TGTGCTAGTGGTTTGGAAGCTGGTTCGCCCCAGCATTTT
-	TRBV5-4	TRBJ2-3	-	CASSPGGVGRVSTDTQYF	TGTGCCAGCAGCCCGGGTGGGGTCGGGCGGGTAAGCACAGATACGCAGTATTTT
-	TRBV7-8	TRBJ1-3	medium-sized	CASTLPGFSGNTIYF	TGTGCCAGCACCCTACCAGGTTTCTCTGGAAACACCATATATTTT
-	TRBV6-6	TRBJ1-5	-	CASSYSPGARAQHF	TGTGCCAGCAGTTACTCCCCTGGGGCTCGGGCCCAGCATTTT
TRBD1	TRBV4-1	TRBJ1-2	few	CASSPEGAESAYGYTF	TGCGCCAGCAGCCCAGAGGGGGCAGAGTCCGCCTATGGCTACACCTTC
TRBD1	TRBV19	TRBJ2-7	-	CASSMGDRGSYSYEQYF	TGTGCCAGTAGTATGGGGGACAGGGGGAGTTACTCCTACGAGCAGTACTTC
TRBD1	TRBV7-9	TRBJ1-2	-	CASSRLQGDGGYTF	TGTGCCAGCAGCCGACTACAGGGGGATGGTGGCTACACCTTC
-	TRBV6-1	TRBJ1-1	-	CASSEVLALSTEAFF	TGTGCCAGCAGTGAAGTTTTAGCGTTGAGCACTGAAGCTTTCTTT
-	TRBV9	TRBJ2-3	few	CASSPTPGSTDTQYF	TGTGCCAGCAGCCCCACTCCGGGGAGCACAGATACGCAGTATTTT
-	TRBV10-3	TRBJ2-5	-	CAIRDSAQETQYF	TGTGCCATCAGGGACTCAGCTCAAGAGACCCAGTACTTC
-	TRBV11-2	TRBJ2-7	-	CASSLRGGAAYEQYF	TGTGCCAGCAGCTTAAGGGGTGGGGCCGCCTACGAGCAGTACTTC
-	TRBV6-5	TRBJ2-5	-	CASSYSRGGETQYF	TGTGCCAGCAGTTACTCGCGGGGAGGAGAGACCCAGTACTTC
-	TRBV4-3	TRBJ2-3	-	CASSQGLGGTDTQYF	TGCGCCAGCAGCCAAGGTCTGGGGGGCACAGATACGCAGTATTTT
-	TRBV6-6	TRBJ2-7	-	CASRMDPVLYEQYF	TGTGCCAGCAGAATGGACCCAGTCCTCTACGAGCAGTACTTC